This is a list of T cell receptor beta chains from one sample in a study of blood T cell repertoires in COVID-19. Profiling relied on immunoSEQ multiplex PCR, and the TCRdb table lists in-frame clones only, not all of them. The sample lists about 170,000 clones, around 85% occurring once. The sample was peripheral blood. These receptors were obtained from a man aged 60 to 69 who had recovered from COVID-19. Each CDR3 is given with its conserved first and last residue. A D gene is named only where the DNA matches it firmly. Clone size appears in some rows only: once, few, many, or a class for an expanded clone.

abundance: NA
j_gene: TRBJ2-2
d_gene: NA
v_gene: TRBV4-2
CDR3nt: TGTGCCAGCAGCCAAGACCAGAACACCGGGGAGCTGTTTTTT
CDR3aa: CASSQDQNTGELFF

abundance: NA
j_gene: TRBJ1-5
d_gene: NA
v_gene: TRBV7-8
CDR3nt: TGTGCCAGCAGTTCAGGGGCCACGGGTAATCAGCCCCAGCATTTT
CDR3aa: CASSSGATGNQPQHF

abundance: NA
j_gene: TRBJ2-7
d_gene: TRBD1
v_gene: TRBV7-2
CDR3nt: TGTGCCAGCAGCTTTGGACAGGCTCGGGAGCAGTACTTC
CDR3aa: CASSFGQAREQYF

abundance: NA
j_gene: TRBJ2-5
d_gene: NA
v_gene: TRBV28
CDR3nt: TGTGCCAGCAGTTTAGAGGAGACCCAGTACTTC
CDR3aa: CASSLEETQYF

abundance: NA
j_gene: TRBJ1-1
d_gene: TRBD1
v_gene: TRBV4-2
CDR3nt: TGTGCCAGCAGCCAAGGTCGACAGGGGGCCGGGAACACTGAAGCTTTCTTT
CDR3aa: CASSQGRQGAGNTEAFF

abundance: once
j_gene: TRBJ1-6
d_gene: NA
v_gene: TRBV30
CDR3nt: TGTGCCTGGAGTGTTTGGAGGGGGGGATCACCCCTCCACTTT
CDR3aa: CAWSVWRGGSPLHF

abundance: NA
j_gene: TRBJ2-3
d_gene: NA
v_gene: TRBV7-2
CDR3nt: TGTGCCAGCAGCTCCCTCGGAGGGTACACAGATACGCAGTATTTT
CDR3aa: CASSSLGGYTDTQYF

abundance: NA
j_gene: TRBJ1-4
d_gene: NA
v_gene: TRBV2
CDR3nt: TGTGCCAGCAGGCGATCTGCAACTAATGAAAAACTGTTTTTT
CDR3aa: CASRRSATNEKLFF

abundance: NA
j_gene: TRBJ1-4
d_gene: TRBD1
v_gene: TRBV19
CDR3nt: TGTGCCAGTAGCGGGACAGCGGCTGTTTGGCCAACTAATGAAAAACTGTTTTTT
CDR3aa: CASSGTAAVWPTNEKLFF

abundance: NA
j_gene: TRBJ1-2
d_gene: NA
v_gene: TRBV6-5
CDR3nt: TGTGCCAGCAGTTACTCCCACGACGGGAGCGGCTACACCTTC
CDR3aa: CASSYSHDGSGYTF

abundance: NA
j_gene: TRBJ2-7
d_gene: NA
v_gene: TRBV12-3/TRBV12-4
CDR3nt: TGTGCCAGCAGTTTCCGGAGCTACGAGCAGTACTTC
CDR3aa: CASSFRSYEQYF

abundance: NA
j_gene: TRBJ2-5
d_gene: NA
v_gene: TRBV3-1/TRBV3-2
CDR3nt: TGTGCCAGCAGTCCCCAGCTAGTCGATGAGACCCAGTACTTC
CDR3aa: CASSPQLVDETQYF

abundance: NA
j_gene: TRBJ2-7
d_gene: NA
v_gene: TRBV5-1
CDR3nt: TGCGCCAGCAGCTTGGTATGGGGCGCGGAGGGAGAGCAGTACTTC
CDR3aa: CASSLVWGAEGEQYF

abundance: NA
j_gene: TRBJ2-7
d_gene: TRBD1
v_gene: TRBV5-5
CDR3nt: TGTGCCAGCAGCTTGGGAGACAGGGGGGCCTACGAGCAGTACTTC
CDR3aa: CASSLGDRGAYEQYF

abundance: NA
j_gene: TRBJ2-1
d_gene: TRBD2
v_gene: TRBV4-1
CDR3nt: TGCGCCAGCAGCCACATCCGTGGGTCTAGCGGGGGGGTCTTTGGGAATGAGCAGTTCTTC
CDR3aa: CASSHIRGSSGGVFGNEQFF

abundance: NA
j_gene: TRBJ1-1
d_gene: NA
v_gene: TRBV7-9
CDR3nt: TGTGCCAGCAGCTTAGCCGCGATAGACACTGAAGCTTTCTTT
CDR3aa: CASSLAAIDTEAFF

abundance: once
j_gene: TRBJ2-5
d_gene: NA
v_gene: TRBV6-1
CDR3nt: TGTGCCAGCAGTTTCCCAGGGGTTCAAGAGACCCAGTACTTC
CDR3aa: CASSFPGVQETQYF

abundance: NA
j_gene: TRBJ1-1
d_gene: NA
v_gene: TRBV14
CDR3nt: TGTGCCAGCAGCCAAGAATTCGTGTTGAACACTGAAGCTTTCTTT
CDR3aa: CASSQEFVLNTEAFF

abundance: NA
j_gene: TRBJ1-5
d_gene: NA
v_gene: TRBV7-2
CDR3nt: TGTGCCAGCAGCTTAGTGTCAGGACAGATTGGCGGCAATCAGCCCCAGCATTTT
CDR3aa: CASSLVSGQIGGNQPQHF

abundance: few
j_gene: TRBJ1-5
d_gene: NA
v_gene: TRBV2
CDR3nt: TGTGCCAGCACCCCGGAGGTAGGAAATCAGCCCCAGCATTTT
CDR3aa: CASTPEVGNQPQHF

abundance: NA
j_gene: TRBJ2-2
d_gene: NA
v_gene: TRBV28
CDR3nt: TGTGCCATCAAGGCCTCGGGACGGGAGAGGCCTGTGGACACCGGGGAGCTGTTTTTT
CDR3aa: CAIKASGRERPVDTGELFF

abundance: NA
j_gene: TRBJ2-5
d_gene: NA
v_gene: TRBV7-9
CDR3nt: TGTGCCAGCAGCTTAAGGGGTACGGAGACCCAGTACTTC
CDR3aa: CASSLRGTETQYF

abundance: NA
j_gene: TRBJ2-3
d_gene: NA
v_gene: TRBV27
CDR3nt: TGTGCCAGCAGTTTACAGGGCGCAGATACGCAGTATTTT
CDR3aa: CASSLQGADTQYF

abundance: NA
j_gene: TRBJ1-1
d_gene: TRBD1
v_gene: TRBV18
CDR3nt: TGTGCCAGCTCACCGCGACAGGGGGCTGACACTGAAGCTTTCTTT
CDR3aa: CASSPRQGADTEAFF

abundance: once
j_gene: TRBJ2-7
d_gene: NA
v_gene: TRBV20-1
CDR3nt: TGCAGTGCTAGTAATCCGGGTATCTACGAGCAGTACTTC
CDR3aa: CSASNPGIYEQYF

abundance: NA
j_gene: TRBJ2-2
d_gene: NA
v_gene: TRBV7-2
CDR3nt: TGTGCCAGCAGCTTAGTGTCCGCGGCCGGGGAGCTGTTTTTT
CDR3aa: CASSLVSAAGELFF

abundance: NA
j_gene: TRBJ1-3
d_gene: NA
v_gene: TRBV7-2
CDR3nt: TGTGCCAGCAGCTCCCGACAATCTGGAAACACCATATATTTT
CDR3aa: CASSSRQSGNTIYF

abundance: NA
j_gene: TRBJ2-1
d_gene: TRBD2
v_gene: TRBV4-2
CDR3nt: TGTGCCAGCAGCCCGGGCGGGGGACTAGCGGGGGCCCGGATCTACAATGAGCAGTTCTTC
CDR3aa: CASSPGGGLAGARIYNEQFF

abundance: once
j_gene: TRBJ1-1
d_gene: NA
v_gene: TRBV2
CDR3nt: TGTGCCAGCAGTGAAGGGACTTGGGGGGGGCAAGCTTTCTTT
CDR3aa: CASSEGTWGGQAFF

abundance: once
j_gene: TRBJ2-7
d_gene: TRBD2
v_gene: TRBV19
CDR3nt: TGTGCCAGTAGTATTGATCGGACTAGCAACGAGCAGTACTTC
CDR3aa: CASSIDRTSNEQYF

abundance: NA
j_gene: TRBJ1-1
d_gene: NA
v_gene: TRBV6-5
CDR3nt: TGTGCCAGCAGCCCAAATCGGGGTAAGGAAGCTTTCTTT
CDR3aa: CASSPNRGKEAFF

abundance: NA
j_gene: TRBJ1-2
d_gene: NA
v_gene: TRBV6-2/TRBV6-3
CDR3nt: TGTGCCAGCAGTTACGCGCGCGGCTACACCTTC
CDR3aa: CASSYARGYTF

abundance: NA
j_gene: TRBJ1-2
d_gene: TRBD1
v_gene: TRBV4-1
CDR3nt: TGCGCCAGCAGCCAAATGACAGGGAGTGACTATGGCTACACCTTC
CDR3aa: CASSQMTGSDYGYTF

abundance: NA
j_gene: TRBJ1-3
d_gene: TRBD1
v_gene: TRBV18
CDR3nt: TGTGCCAGCTCGCGGGACAGGGATGCAAACACCATATATTTT
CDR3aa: CASSRDRDANTIYF

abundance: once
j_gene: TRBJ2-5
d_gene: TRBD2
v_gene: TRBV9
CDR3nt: TGTGCCAGCAGCCCTGCCAGCGGGGGGGTTACAGAGACCCAGTACTTC
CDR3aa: CASSPASGGVTETQYF

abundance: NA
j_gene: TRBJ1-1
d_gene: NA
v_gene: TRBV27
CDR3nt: TGTGCCAGCAGTCGATTCGGGGTTACTGAAGCTTTCTTT
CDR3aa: CASSRFGVTEAFF

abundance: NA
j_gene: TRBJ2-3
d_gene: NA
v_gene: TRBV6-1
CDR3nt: TGTGCCAGCAGTGAATATGGAACGGGGATCTCAGATACGCAGTATTTT
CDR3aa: CASSEYGTGISDTQYF

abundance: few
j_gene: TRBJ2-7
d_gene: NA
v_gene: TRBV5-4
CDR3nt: TGTGCCAGCAGCTTCCAGGGGGGTTACGAGCAGTACTTC
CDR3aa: CASSFQGGYEQYF

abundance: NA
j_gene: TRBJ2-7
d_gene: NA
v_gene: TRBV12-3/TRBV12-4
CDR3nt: TGTGCCAGCAGCCTAGACTATAGTGGCGAGCAGTACTTC
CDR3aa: CASSLDYSGEQYF

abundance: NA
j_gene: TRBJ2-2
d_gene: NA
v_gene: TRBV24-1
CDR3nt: TGTGCCACCAGTGTACAGGACAGAGACACCGGGGAGCTGTTTTTT
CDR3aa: CATSVQDRDTGELFF

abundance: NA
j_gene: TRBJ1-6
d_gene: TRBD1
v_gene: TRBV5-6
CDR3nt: TGTGCCAGCAGCTTGGCGGGACAGAGCTCCTATAATTCACCCCTCCACTTT
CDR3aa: CASSLAGQSSYNSPLHF

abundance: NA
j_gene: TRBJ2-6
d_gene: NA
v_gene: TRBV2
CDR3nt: TGTGCCAGCAGTCAACAGGGTACTGGGGCCAACGTCCTGACTTTC
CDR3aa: CASSQQGTGANVLTF

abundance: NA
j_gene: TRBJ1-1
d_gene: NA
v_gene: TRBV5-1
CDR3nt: TGCGCCAGCAGCTCCTTGGGGAGGAACACTGAAGCTTTCTTT
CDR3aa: CASSSLGRNTEAFF

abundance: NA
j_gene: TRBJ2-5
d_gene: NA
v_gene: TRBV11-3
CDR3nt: TGTGCCAGCAGCGACAGTGGGGAGACCCAGTACTTC
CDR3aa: CASSDSGETQYF

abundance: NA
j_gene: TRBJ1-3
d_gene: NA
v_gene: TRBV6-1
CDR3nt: TGTGCCAGCAGTGAATCGGTGAGCTCTGGAAACACCATATATTTT
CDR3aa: CASSESVSSGNTIYF

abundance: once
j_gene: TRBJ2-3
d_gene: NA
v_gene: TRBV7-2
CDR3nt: TGTGCCAGCACTTTAAGCACAGATACGCAGTATTTT
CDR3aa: CASTLSTDTQYF

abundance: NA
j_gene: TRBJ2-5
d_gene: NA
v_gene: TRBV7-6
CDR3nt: TGTGCCAGCAGCCCTTATACAGTGGGCCAAGAGACCCAGTACTTC
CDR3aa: CASSPYTVGQETQYF

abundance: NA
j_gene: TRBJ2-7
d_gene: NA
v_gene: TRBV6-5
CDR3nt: TGTGCCAGCAGCGCCGGGACAACTAGCTCCTACGAGCAGTACTTC
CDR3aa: CASSAGTTSSYEQYF

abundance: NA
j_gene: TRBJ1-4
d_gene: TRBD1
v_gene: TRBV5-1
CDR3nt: TGCGCCAGCAGGAGGAGGACAGGGACCGCAACTAATGAAAAACTGTTTTTT
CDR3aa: CASRRRTGTATNEKLFF